A single TCR beta chain is shown here with its context. Its antigen is not identified. This sample was taken from a study of T cell responses to AZD1222 COVID-19 vaccine. Notes on the study in general: Spike-specific TCR breadth rose after two AZD1222 doses, and depth rose as well.

Method: immunoSEQ multiplex PCR; TCRdb's copy keeps in-frame clones and lacks some. The sample consists of 150,000 to 200,000 clones, 88% of them appearing once. V shed 4 bases and J 0 bases; nucleotides not matched to a gene: 9. The germline V gene encodes CDR1 LNHDA and CDR2 SQIVND (reference sequence). CDR3 size: 17 residues. This chain links TRBV19 with TRBJ1-1; 9 bases match TRBD1. The material sequenced was peripheral blood, taken 28 days after the second AZD1222 dose. This receptor was obtained from an adult who received the AZD1222 COVID-19 vaccine. CDR3 sequence reads: CASSSLQGAQLNTEAFF. The CDR3 DNA follows: TGTGCCAGTAGTAGTTTACAGGGGGCGCAACTGAACACTGAAGCTTTCTTT.